The clone carrying this T cell receptor (beta chain) was counted many times. The antigen is not known. Trimming shortened V by 1 base and J by 4 bases, and 13 bases separated the two germline ends. Germline values: CDR1 LGHDT, CDR2 YNNKEL (reference sequence). The length of the CDR3 is 15 residues. It was with a sample-barcoded 5' primer and a J-beta primer mix that a second PCR of about 6 to 11 cycles was run. Every cDNA was tagged by a template-switch adaptor with 12 random nucleotides. TCRdb re-derived calls from the 5' RACE reads in MiXCR, one entry per CDR3 protein. Of approximately 810,000 distinct CDR3 sequences in the sample, roughly 26% were seen once. Peripheral blood samples of about 10 milliliters were drawn from each donor. The data were obtained in a study of blood T cells in healthy people across ages. Study-level results: Naive CD4+ cells and diversity were both higher in long-lived donors than in aged donors.

J is TRBJ2-5 and V is TRBV3-1, with D tentatively TRBD1 (6 bases). This clonotype originated in a woman at least 80 years old in good health. Sample: blood. CDR3 sequence reads: CASSQADRKRETQYF. The CDR3 nucleotides are TGTGCCAGCAGCCAAGCCGACAGGAAGAGAGAGACCCAGTACTTC.